This TCR beta chain is drawn from a study of cytomegalovirus exposure and HLA in healthy donors. Study findings and constraints: Most of the CMV-associated TCR beta chains (in a later analysis) appeared to be HLA-restricted.

PCR was performed using 60 Vbeta and 13 Jbeta primers. Clones were read by immunoSEQ multiplex PCR, and TCRdb kept only the in-frame ones, dropping some. This repertoire includes some 46,000 clones. Between the trimmed V and J ends, which lost 6 bases and 5 bases, there was a span of 16 bases. The germline CDR1 and CDR2 sequences are MDHEN and SYDVKM. The CDR3 contains 14 residues. Donors counted as nominally healthy when sampled, yet unrecorded immune exposures were likely. Concerning this clone: Its antigen is not known.

The TCR sequence derives from a male donor in good health and CMV-seronegative. The chain joins TRBV28 to TRBJ1-1, with a possible D match to TRBD1 (5 bases). The sequenced material came from PBMCs. In nucleotides, the CDR3 is TGTGCCAGCAGGGGGAAGGGGTGGGGAACTGAAGCTTTCTTT. Its translation: CASRGKGWGTEAFF.